These 17 T cell receptor beta chains were all obtained from the same sample, sequenced in a study of T-cell memory formation after mild COVID-19. TCRdb recomputed calls from the 5' RACE reads with MiXCR, one row per CDR3 protein. The sample contains 350,000 to 400,000 distinct CDR3 sequences, approximately 21% of which appear only once. The sequenced sample was PBMCs or a T cell subset sorted from them (not recorded which). Source of these receptors: an adult woman who had mild COVID-19 (a few samples of this study predate the infection). Cell type and time point are not known.

This clonotype was found a few times. The rearrangement joins TRBV20-1 to TRBJ2-7, with 9 bases that match TRBD1. The CDR3 totals 18 residues. CDR1 is DFQATT and CDR2 is SNEGSKA in the germline V gene (reference sequence). V shed 7 bases, J shed 2 bases, and the junction held 21 bases outside the gene matches. CDR3: CSVGRRGTGPLSPYEQYF. CDR3 DNA sequence: TGCAGTGTCGGAAGAAGGGGGACAGGGCCGCTAAGTCCCTACGAGCAGTACTTC.

This clonotype was recorded at least ten times. The J gene is TRBJ2-1, the V gene TRBV4-2; a weak D match, TRBD2 (5 bases). The ends were cut back, 0 bases at V and 2 bases at J, with 8 bases in the middle. Looked up from germline, CDR1 is LGHNA and CDR2 is YNFKEQ. This CDR3 is built from 15 residues. The chain's CDR3 is CASSQETGTYNEQFF. The CDR3 DNA reads as TGTGCCAGCAGCCAAGAAACGGGAACCTACAATGAGCAGTTCTTC.

This clonotype was counted a few times. The CDR3 reads CASSSTLPNTGELFF. The CDR3 DNA sequence: TGTGCCAGCAGCTCCACCCTCCCGAACACCGGGGAGCTGTTTTTT. This chain uses TRBV7-9 with TRBJ2-2; D remains unclear. CDR1 is SEHNR and CDR2 is FQNEAQ in the germline V gene (reference sequence). The CDR3 runs 15 residues. Trimming pared 4 bases from V and 0 bases from J, leaving 9 bases between.

This clonotype was counted a few times. This chain links TRBV5-1 with TRBJ1-1; TRBD1 aligns across 9 bases. CDR3 length: 15 residues. V lost 5 bases to trimming and J lost 5 bases; unmatched junction nucleotides: 10. Germline V gives CDR1 SGHRS, CDR2 YFSETQ. The CDR3 DNA sequence: TGCGCCAGCAGATATTCGGGACAGGGCTTAACTGAAGCTTTCTTT. Its translation: CASRYSGQGLTEAFF. Combining the CDR3 with reference TRBV5-1 and TRBJ1-1 gives the whole variable domain KAGVTQTPRYLIKTRGQQVTLSCSPISGHRSVSWYQQTPGQGLQFLFEYFSETQRNKGNFPGRFSGRQFSNSRSEMNVSTLELGDSALYLCASRYSGQGLTEAFFGQGTRLTVV.

V is TRBV11-2 and J is TRBJ1-1; 7 bases are shared with TRBD1. V lost 5 bases to trimming and J lost 7 bases; unmatched junction nucleotides: 10. Germline V lookup: CDR1 SGHAT, CDR2 FQNNGV. The CDR3 sequence is 14 residues long. The CDR3 DNA reads TGTGCCAGCAGCCCGGAGATCACAGGGGATGAAGCTTTCTTT. Its protein is CASSPEITGDEAFF.

This clonotype was seen at least ten times. V gene TRBV4-2 combines with J gene TRBJ1-5; 8 nucleotides line up with TRBD1. From germline, CDR1 is LGHNA and CDR2 YNFKEQ. V trimming: 3 bases; J trimming: 2 bases; junction bases outside the gene matches: 6. The CDR3 covers 16 residues. The DNA of the CDR3 is TGTGCCAGCAGCCATACAACGACAGGGGGCAATCAGCCCCAGCATTTT. Its translation is CASSHTTTGGNQPQHF.

This clonotype was observed a few times. The chain uses TRBV7-9 and TRBJ1-6, with 7 nucleotides matching TRBD1. V trimming: 5 bases; J trimming: 9 bases; junction bases outside the gene matches: 7. CDR1 is SEHNR, CDR2 FQNEAQ, per germline (reference sequence). This CDR3 contains 14 residues. CDR3 bases: TGTGCCAGCAGCCTGGACAGGCTTACTTCACCCCTCCACTTT. This encodes CASSLDRLTSPLHF.

A single count supports this clonotype. Here the CDR3 reads CASSLEVAETYNEQFF. The DNA for the CDR3 is TGTGCCAGCAGCTTAGAAGTGGCGGAGACTTACAATGAGCAGTTCTTC. The chain is built from TRBV7-6 and TRBJ2-1, with D uncertain. The CDR3 is 16 amino acids. Between the trimmed V and J ends, which lost 1 base and 4 bases, there was a span of 14 bases. Looked up from germline, CDR1 is SGHVS and CDR2 is FNYEAQ. Drawing the rest from reference TRBV7-6 and TRBJ2-1, the complete variable domain is GAGVSQSPRYKVTKRGQDVALRCDPISGHVSLYWYRQALGQGPEFLTYFNYEAQQDKSGLPNDRFSAERPEGSISTLTIQRTEQRDSAMYRCASSLEVAETYNEQFFGPGTRLTVL.

The genes are TRBV18 and TRBJ1-3; no firm D call. V lost 1 base and J lost 0, with 4 bases in between. Germline lookup yields CDR1 KGHSH and CDR2 LQKENI. The CDR3 covers 14 residues. For the CDR3, the DNA is TGTGCCAGCTCACCACAGGACTCTGGAAACACCATATATTTT. This codes for CASSPQDSGNTIYF.

This clonotype was counted a few times. V usage is TRBV12-3 or TRBV12-4 and J usage is TRBJ2-7; D is uncertain. The CDR3 contains 15 residues. V lost 0 bases and J 3 bases, leaving 12 bases between the germline ends. CDR3 DNA sequence: TGTGCCAGCAGTTTAGCGCTCTTAGGTCTCTACGAGCAGTACTTC. It translates to CASSLALLGLYEQYF.

With regard to this clonotype: The junction and the germline gene differ at one end; a read error may be behind it. The V gene is TRBV20-1, the J gene TRBJ2-7; D could derive from TRBD1 or TRBD2 (6 bases each). CDR1 DFQATT and CDR2 SNEGSKA come from the germline V gene (reference sequence). The CDR3 loop spans 15 amino acids. CDR3 nucleotides: TGCAGAGCTAGAGGAGTCGGGGGCTTTAAGGACGAGCAGTACTTC. Encoded protein: CRARGVGGFKDEQYF.

The chain carries TRBV29-1 and TRBJ2-1; 10 nucleotides line up with TRBD2. CDR3 size: 15 residues. V lost 6 bases, J lost 9 bases, and 14 bases stayed unmatched. Germline loops: CDR1 SQVTM, CDR2 ANQGSEA. The CDR3 bases are TGCAGCGTCTGTGGGCCTAGCGGGAGCGGGGGTGAGCAGTTCTTC. Residues: CSVCGPSGSGGEQFF.

The chain combines TRBV4-1 with TRBJ1-4; D is undetermined. Germline CDR1 MGHRA, CDR2 YSYEKL. The length of the CDR3 is 14 residues. V lost 7 bases and J 7 bases, leaving 16 bases between the germline ends. CDR3: CASTPGDEGEKLFF. The DNA for the CDR3 is TGCGCCAGCACCCCCGGGGATGAGGGTGAAAAACTGTTTTTT.

J is TRBJ2-1 and V is TRBV27, with D hard to call. There are 12 residues in the CDR3. V dropped 3 bases and J dropped 6 bases, with 6 bases sitting between them. Germline V gene lookup returns CDR1 MNHEY and CDR2 SMNVEV (reference sequence). The DNA for the CDR3 is TGTGCCAGCAGTTTCTACCCCAATGAGCAGTTCTTC. It codes for CASSFYPNEQFF.

This clonotype was observed many times. This chain links TRBV7-2 with TRBJ2-1; 11 bases are shared with TRBD2. Germline V lookup: CDR1 SGHTA, CDR2 FQGNSA. After removal of 5 bases from V and 9 bases from J, the junction contained 15 bases not matched to a gene. This CDR3 has 17 residues. CDR3 in DNA: TGTGCCAGCAGCCCCGGGGGGCCTAGCGGGAGGCGAGGTGAGCAGTTCTTC. Its protein is CASSPGGPSGRRGEQFF.

This chain connects TRBV20-1 to TRBJ2-1, with a possible D match to TRBD2 (5 bases). This CDR3 is built from 15 residues. The V gene's germline CDR1 is DFQATT and CDR2 SNEGSKA (reference sequence). Between the trimmed V and J ends, which lost 0 bases and 8 bases, there was a span of 17 bases. CDR3 in amino acids: CSARDVRGGRYEQFF. In DNA, the CDR3 is TGCAGTGCTAGAGATGTGAGAGGAGGACGCTATGAGCAGTTCTTC.

The chain joins TRBV4-2 to TRBJ2-7; D gene unclear. CDR3 size: 15 residues. V was trimmed by 1 base and J by 2 bases, leaving 12 bases between them. CDR1 and CDR2 (germline): LGHNA, YNFKEQ. This CDR3 is CASSQGGGETYEQYF. The DNA for the CDR3 is TGTGCCAGCAGCCAAGGAGGTGGGGAAACCTACGAGCAGTACTTC.